The 32 T cell receptor beta chains reported below all come from one sample, sequenced in a study of cytomegalovirus exposure and HLA in healthy donors. The PCR ran on 60 Vbeta and 13 Jbeta primers. The data were produced by immunoSEQ multiplex PCR, yet TCRdb's version contains in-frame clones alone and is incomplete. The table includes 35,000 to 50,000 clones, about 50% detected once. Sequenced input: PBMCs. The receptors stem from a human donor in good health.

With regard to this clone: The junction and the germline gene differ at one end; a read error may be behind it. The chain recombines TRBV6-1 with TRBJ2-6; no clear D. The CDR3 sequence is 15 residues long. Germline-derived CDR1 and CDR2 are MNHNS and SASEGT. CDR3 in amino acids: CVSTGSSSGANVLTF. For the CDR3, the DNA is TGTGTCAGCACCGGGTCCTCCTCTGGGGCCAACGTCCTGACTTTC.

This clone was picked up a small number of times. The V gene is TRBV9, the J gene TRBJ2-5; 7 positions agree with TRBD2. The J call may be faulty, since TRBJ2-7 better matches the DNA end. CDR1 is SGDLS, CDR2 YYNGEE, per germline. The CDR3 sequence is 14 residues long. The CDR3 reads CASSEQAGSYEQYF. In DNA form, the CDR3 reads TGTGCCAGCAGCGAGCAAGCGGGGAGCTACGAGCAGTACTTC.

The V gene is TRBV4-1, the J gene TRBJ1-3, with 7 bases identical to TRBD1. This CDR3 spans 15 amino acids. Germline-derived CDR1 and CDR2 are MGHRA and YSYEKL. The V gene end was trimmed by 1 base and the J gene end by 4 bases; junction bases not matched to a gene: 4. DNA for the CDR3: TGCGCCAGCAGCCAAGGGGGGACAGCGGGAAACACCATATATTTT. This encodes CASSQGGTAGNTIYF.

V gene TRBV14 combines with J gene TRBJ2-3, with TRBD2 matching over 8 bases. Unmatched junction bases numbered 2, after V lost 6 bases and J lost 0 bases. This CDR3 spans 14 amino acids. CDR1 SGHDN and CDR2 FVKESK come from the germline V gene. CDR3 nucleotide sequence: TGTGCCAGCAGGGAGCGGGGGAGCACAGATACGCAGTATTTT. Translation: CASRERGSTDTQYF.

The genes are TRBV28 and TRBJ1-1, with TRBD1 as a possible D gene (5 bases). The CDR3 spans 15 residues. From germline, CDR1 is MDHEN and CDR2 SYDVKM. The V gene lost 6 bases and the J gene lost 6 bases, with 20 bases spanning the gap. The CDR3 here is CASSKSGEGYAEAFF. For the CDR3, the DNA is TGTGCCAGCAGCAAATCTGGGGAGGGGTACGCTGAAGCTTTCTTT.

This clone was recorded a few times. The rearrangement uses TRBV4-1 and TRBJ1-6; maybe TRBD1 (5 bases). The V and J ends lost 1 base and 10 bases respectively, with 8 bases between them. The germline V gene has CDR1 MGHRA and CDR2 YSYEKL. This CDR3 has 13 amino acids. The CDR3 nucleotides read TGCGCCAGCAGCCAAGCCAGGGTCTCACCCCTCCACTTT. Translating it yields CASSQARVSPLHF.

This clone was found a few times. The genes are TRBV14 and TRBJ2-7; TRBD1 might be the D (5 bases). Germline V gene data show CDR1 as SGHDN and CDR2 as FVKESK. V was pared by 0 bases and J by 4 bases, with 16 bases between. This CDR3 has 16 amino acids. The CDR3 protein is CASSQDESRTIYEQYF. The CDR3 DNA reads as TGTGCCAGCAGCCAAGATGAATCCCGGACAATATACGAGCAGTACTTC.

This clone is large. The V and J genes are TRBV13 and TRBJ2-7; 10 positions match TRBD2. Germline V CDR1 and CDR2: PRHDT, FYEKMQ (reference sequence). Trimming at V came to 5 bases and at J to 4 bases, leaving 11 bases not matched to a gene. The CDR3 runs to 16 residues. The CDR3 spells CASSPTERGGQYEQYF. Written as DNA, the CDR3 is TGTGCCAGCAGCCCGACGGAGCGGGGGGGCCAATACGAGCAGTACTTC.

This clone turned up a few times. The J gene is TRBJ2-5, the V gene TRBV6-6, with 9 bases fitting TRBD1. Germline V CDR1 and CDR2: MNHNY, SVGAGI (reference sequence). The CDR3 length is 14 residues. Germline trimming cut 4 bases from V and 4 bases from J; bases unmatched to any gene: 4. In nucleotides, the CDR3 is TGTGCCAGCAGTTCGGCGACAGGGGGAGAGACCCAGTACTTC. Protein product: CASSSATGGETQYF.

Details on this clone: One end of the junction does not line up with germline, which may come from a read error. The chain carries TRBV19 and TRBJ1-5; D not certain. This CDR3 spans 13 amino acids. The germline V gene encodes CDR1 LNHDA and CDR2 SQIVND (reference sequence). The CDR3 DNA reads as TGTGCCAGTAGGAAAAACGGACGGCTCCAGGAGGTTTTT. Amino acid sequence: CASRKNGRLQEVF. The complete variable domain, with remaining parts taken from reference TRBV19 and TRBJ1-5, reads DGGITQSPKYLFRKEGQNVTLSCEQNLNHDAMYWYRQDPGQGLRLIYYSQIVNDFQKGDIAEGYSVSREKKESFPLTVTSAQKNPTAFYLCASRKNGRLQEVFGDGTRLSIL.

V is TRBV19 and J is TRBJ1-3, with 8 bases that match TRBD1. The V gene's germline CDR1 is LNHDA and CDR2 SQIVND (reference sequence). The CDR3 consists of 15 residues. V lost 11 bases and J lost 1; bases outside the gene matches: 10. The CDR3 loop reads CASRTGGTSGNTIYF. The CDR3 DNA sequence: TGTGCCTCGCGTACAGGGGGGACGTCTGGAAACACCATATATTTT.

This clone showed up just once. The CDR3 loop is CASSQTDSGTQYF. The CDR3 nucleotides read TGTGCCAGCAGTCAAACGGACAGCGGTACGCAGTATTTT. This chain connects TRBV28 to TRBJ2-3; maybe TRBD1 (6 bases). The CDR3 spans 13 residues. Between the trimmed V and J ends, which lost 5 bases and 8 bases, there was a span of 14 bases. CDR1 is MDHEN and CDR2 is SYDVKM in the germline V gene.

This clone was seen more than once but under ten times. V gene TRBV6-5 combines with J gene TRBJ1-2; D is uncertain. CDR3 size: 12 residues. Germline-derived CDR1 and CDR2 are MNHEY and SVGAGI. Trimming removed 2 bases from V and 4 bases from J, with 5 bases in between. The CDR3 here is CASSYGSYGYTF. CDR3 nucleotides: TGTGCCAGCAGTTACGGGAGCTATGGCTACACCTTC.

The V gene is TRBV6-6, the J gene TRBJ2-1; 8 bases align to TRBD2. This CDR3 contains 15 residues. Germline lookup yields CDR1 MNHNY and CDR2 SVGAGI (reference sequence). With 5 bases clipped from V and 2 bases from J, the junction kept 5 bases outside the gene matches. The CDR3 nucleotides read TGTGCCAGCAGTCGTAGCGGGGTAACCTACAATGAGCAGTTCTTC. Amino acids: CASSRSGVTYNEQFF.

The J gene is TRBJ2-6, the V gene TRBV7-2, with TRBD1 identical over 8 bases. Germline trimming cut 5 bases from V and 0 bases from J; bases unmatched to any gene: 12. This CDR3 is built from 19 residues. Germline V gene sequence: CDR1 SGHTA, CDR2 FQGNSA. The chain's CDR3 is CASSAFLGTGSSGANVLTF. The CDR3 bases are TGTGCCAGCAGCGCTTTCCTCGGGACAGGCAGCTCTGGGGCCAACGTCCTGACTTTC.

This clone was observed once. The gene calls are TRBV9 and TRBJ2-7, with D tentatively TRBD2 (6 bases). Trimming removed 2 bases at V and 9 bases at J, with 15 bases between. The CDR3 spans 13 residues. Germline lookup yields CDR1 SGDLS and CDR2 YYNGEE. For the CDR3, the DNA is TGTGCCAGCAGCGTTACCTATAGCGGAACGCAGTACTTC. This gives the protein CASSVTYSGTQYF.

In DNA, the CDR3 is TGCAGCGTTGAAACCTCGAGGAGGGAGACCCAGTACTTC. It yields the protein CSVETSRRETQYF. The chain has TRBV29-1 and TRBJ2-5; D might be TRBD2 (5 bases). The CDR3 extends over 13 amino acids. Germline CDR1 reads SQVTM; CDR2 reads ANQGSEA. Trimming shortened V by 2 bases and J by 5 bases, and 12 bases separated the two germline ends. Looking up the rest from reference TRBV29-1 and TRBJ2-5 gives the full variable domain: SAVISQKPSRDICQRGTSLTIQCQVDSQVTMMFWYRQQPGQSLTLIATANQGSEATYESGFVIDKFPISRPNLTFSTLTVSNMSPEDSSIYLCSVETSRRETQYFGPGTRLLVL.

The chain couples TRBV2 to TRBJ1-4, with D tentatively TRBD1 (6 bases). The germline V gene encodes CDR1 SNHLY and CDR2 FYNNEI. V was trimmed by 6 bases and J by 7 bases, leaving 15 bases between them. The CDR3 has 14 amino acids. CDR3 in amino acids: CASRRGGGGEKLFF. The CDR3 DNA is TGTGCCAGCAGGAGAGGGGGTGGGGGTGAAAAACTGTTTTTT.

V gene TRBV27 combines with J gene TRBJ2-1; 9 bases align to TRBD2. Unmatched junction bases numbered 22, after V lost 3 bases and J lost 7 bases. From germline, CDR1 is MNHEY and CDR2 SMNVEV (reference sequence). The CDR3 spans 20 residues. CDR3 region: CASSLRGPHPAGGPKNEQFF. The CDR3 nucleotides are TGTGCCAGCAGTTTGAGGGGCCCACATCCAGCGGGAGGCCCAAAAAATGAGCAGTTCTTC.

The J gene is TRBJ1-4, the V gene TRBV2; D is unresolved. The CDR3 runs to 15 residues. Deletions cut 5 bases from V and 2 bases from J, with 12 bases between. In germline, CDR1 is SNHLY, CDR2 FYNNEI. CDR3 in amino acids: CASSLQLRTNEKLFF. As DNA, the CDR3 is TGTGCCAGCAGTCTACAGCTTAGGACTAATGAAAAACTGTTTTTT.

The chain is built from TRBV2 and TRBJ2-5; tentative D call: TRBD2 (6 bases). CDR1 SNHLY and CDR2 FYNNEI come from the germline V gene. Trimming took off 6 bases at V and 5 bases at J, with 16 bases between the two ends. There are 14 residues in the CDR3. The CDR3 DNA reads TGTGCCAGCAGCGAAAGACTAGTCAGGGAGACCCAGTACTTC. Translated: CASSERLVRETQYF.

The rearrangement uses TRBV19 and TRBJ1-2; D possibly corresponds to TRBD1 (5 bases). V lost 7 bases and J 0 bases, leaving 15 bases between the germline ends. CDR1 is LNHDA, CDR2 SQIVND, per germline (reference sequence). This CDR3 has 15 amino acids. As DNA, the CDR3 is TGTGCCAGTATGGGGGAGGCTGAAGCTAACTATGGCTACACCTTC. Residues: CASMGEAEANYGYTF.

The chain links TRBV5-4 to TRBJ2-3; D possibly corresponds to TRBD1 (6 bases). This CDR3 comprises 14 residues. Per the germline V gene, CDR1 is SGHNT and CDR2 is YYREEE (reference sequence). V was clipped by 2 bases and J by 5 bases, with 12 bases between them. The CDR3, as DNA: TGTGCCAGCAGCTTACAGGGTTTCGGAGATACGCAGTATTTT. Its translation: CASSLQGFGDTQYF.

This clone showed up just a few times. The sample carries other DNA sequences with the same CDR3. V is TRBV5-1 and J is TRBJ2-1, with D hard to call. Between the trimmed V and J ends, which lost 2 bases and 0 bases, there was a span of 6 bases. The length of the CDR3 is 14 residues. CDR1 is SGHRS, CDR2 YFSETQ, per germline. The CDR3 is CASSFGNSYNEQFF. CDR3 bases: TGCGCCAGCAGCTTCGGTAACTCCTACAATGAGCAGTTCTTC.

The chain uses TRBV18 and TRBJ1-2; D is unresolved. This CDR3 is 12 amino acids long. CDR1 is KGHSH, CDR2 LQKENI, per germline. Trimming took 6 bases from V and 9 from J, leaving 14 bases between them. CDR3 sequence (DNA): TGTGCCAGCTCTCGCTCGACCGACAGCTACACCTTC. This gives the protein CASSRSTDSYTF.

A few counts support this clone. The chain couples TRBV6-5 to TRBJ2-7, with D perhaps TRBD1 (6 bases). The germline gives CDR1 MNHEY, CDR2 SVGAGI. The CDR3 totals 13 residues. Trimming took off 6 bases at V and 2 bases at J, with 11 bases between the two ends. CDR3 sequence: CASSRGGPYEQYF. In DNA, the CDR3 is TGTGCCAGCAGCCGTGGGGGCCCCTACGAGCAGTACTTC.

V is TRBV9 and J is TRBJ2-7; 10 nucleotides agree with TRBD1. The CDR3 contains 14 residues. Germline V gene lookup returns CDR1 SGDLS and CDR2 YYNGEE. Trimming cost V 4 bases and J 4 bases; bases outside gene matches: 5. The DNA for the CDR3 is TGTGCCAGCAGCCTTAGACAGGGGGCTTACGAGCAGTACTTC. It translates to CASSLRQGAYEQYF.

The CDR3 bases are TGTGCCAGCAGCTTAGGACAGGGGGGAGGCACAGATACGCAGTATTTT. Protein sequence: CASSLGQGGGTDTQYF. The gene calls are TRBV11-3 and TRBJ2-3; TRBD1 matches 9 bases. The junction had 3 bases not matched to a gene; V was cut back by 1 base and J by 1 base. This CDR3 comprises 16 residues. The germline V gene has CDR1 SGHNT and CDR2 YENEEA.

V gene TRBV7-9 combines with J gene TRBJ2-5; TRBD1 matches 7 bases. This CDR3 comprises 15 residues. Germline loops: CDR1 SEHNR, CDR2 FQNEAQ (reference sequence). Unmatched junction bases numbered 7, after V lost 1 base and J lost 5 bases. CDR3 DNA sequence: TGTGCCAGCAGCTTAGAAGGGGGCTTGCGGGAGACCCAGTACTTC. Its protein is CASSLEGGLRETQYF. Looking up the rest from reference TRBV7-9 and TRBJ2-5 gives the full variable domain: DTGVSQNPRHKITKRGQNVTFRCDPISEHNRLYWYRQTLGQGPEFLTYFQNEAQLEKSRLLSDRFSAERPKGSFSTLEIQRTEQGDSAMYLCASSLEGGLRETQYFGPGTRLLVL.

The gene calls are TRBV7-3 and TRBJ2-3, with D perhaps matching TRBD1 (6 bases). Trimming took off 3 bases at V and 5 bases at J, with 9 bases between the two ends. This CDR3 contains 13 residues. Germline assignment: CDR1 SGHTA and CDR2 FQGTGA. The CDR3 DNA is TGTGCCAGCAGCTTTAGGGGGAGAGATACGCAGTATTTT. This translates into CASSFRGRDTQYF.

V gene TRBV7-8 combines with J gene TRBJ1-1; the match to TRBD1 covers 7 bases. Trimming cost V 4 bases and J 1 base; bases outside gene matches: 3. The CDR3 consists of 14 residues. Germline V gene lookup returns CDR1 SGHVS and CDR2 FQNEAQ. CDR3 sequence: CASSSGQANTEAFF. CDR3 bases: TGTGCCAGCAGCTCCGGACAGGCGAACACTGAAGCTTTCTTT.

The CDR3 region has the DNA TGTGCCAGCAGTCGGGACCACGGGAGGTACTTC. Amino acids: CASSRDHGRYF. V usage is TRBV28 and J usage is TRBJ2-7; the D gene is possibly TRBD2 (6 bases). Trimming cost V 5 bases and J 12 bases, with 14 bases left between them. CDR3 size: 11 residues. CDR1 is MDHEN and CDR2 is SYDVKM in the germline V gene.